This TCR beta chain was obtained from a study of blood T cell repertoires in COVID-19. Turning to the study itself: COVID-19 samples collected from the United States, Italy and Spain covered acute and convalescent phases. PBMCs, B-cell-depleted T cells, or T cells were the source of the cDNA or gDNA that made up the material.

Under the authors' procedure: Reference gene primer amplification in the assay estimated nucleated cell counts. Generated by immunoSEQ multiplex PCR, the TCRdb table keeps only in-frame clones and is missing some. V and J calls and clone size come straight from that table; D and trimming were deduced from the DNA. The sample consists of around 89,000 clones, 88% of them appearing once. Germline trimming cut 7 bases from V and 4 bases from J; bases unmatched to any gene: 8. The length of the CDR3 is 15 residues. CDR1 and CDR2 from the germline V gene are MNHEY and SMNVEV (reference sequence). Sequencing input: peripheral blood. V and J are TRBV27 and TRBJ2-2; 8 nucleotides line up with TRBD1. The TCR sequence derives from a man aged 55 to 70 with acute or convalescent COVID-19. CDR3 region: CASTRMTGVTGELFF. CDR3 coding DNA: TGTGCCAGCACCCGAATGACAGGGGTCACCGGGGAGCTGTTTTTT.